This TCR beta chain derives from a study of T cell changes during pregnancy in multiple sclerosis. Generated by immunoSEQ multiplex PCR, the TCRdb table keeps only in-frame clones and is missing some. The sample has about 99,000 clones; about 90% are singletons. V lost 0 bases and J lost 0; bases outside the gene matches: 0. The germline V gene has CDR1 GTSNPN and CDR2 SVGIG (reference sequence). The length of the CDR3 is 14 residues. The chain combines TRBV30 with TRBJ2-5; the match to TRBD2 covers 8 bases. The sequencing used peripheral blood, collected after pregnancy. The source is a female donor with multiple sclerosis, enrolled in a pregnancy study. This CDR3 is CAWSVGGDQETQYF. For the CDR3, the DNA is TGTGCCTGGAGTGTCGGGGGGGACCAAGAGACCCAGTACTTC.